This T cell receptor (beta chain) originates from a study of metastatic and nonmetastatic thyroid tumors. About the research overall: Peripheral blood and tumor or nodule samples from malignant and benign thyroid patients were compared.

Findings and limits, study-wide: A significant increase in TCR beta diversity was reportedly seen in malignant thyroid tumors relative to benign nodules, in blood and tumor.

Each patient came to thyroid surgery without any prior treatment (of any kind). TCRdb called clones again from the PCR reads with MiXCR. The repertoire includes over 25,000 clones, 16% of them detected once, and 4% to 5% sits in the top ten. This clone was seen repeatedly, ten times or more. As yet, its antigen is unknown. V was shortened by 2 bases and J by 4 bases, with 12 bases between the two germline ends. Germline V gene sequence: CDR1 SQVTM, CDR2 ANQGSEA. The CDR3 has 14 amino acids. Input material: blood. This chain uses TRBV29-1 with TRBJ2-1; TRBD2 might be the D (7 bases). This TCR came from a female donor with papillary thyroid cancer or a benign thyroid nodule (not recorded which). Some clones in this sample may be carry-over from other donors' samples. CDR3 DNA: TGCAGCGTTGAAAGGGGGGGCGGGTACAATGAGCAGTTCTTC. Its protein is CSVERGGGYNEQFF.